The rows below give T cell receptor beta chains drawn from one sample of a study of T cell changes during pregnancy in multiple sclerosis. Sequencing used immunoSEQ multiplex PCR; TCRdb keeps in-frame clones, though not all of them. The data contain around 63,000 clones, 80% to 95% of them singletons. The sequenced sample was peripheral blood, obtained in the third trimester of pregnancy. These receptors were taken from a female donor in good health, enrolled as a control in a pregnancy study. The CDR3 runs from the conserved cysteine through the conserved F or W. A D gene is named only where the DNA matches it firmly. Part of the rows lack a size; the others show once, few, many or a class for expanded clones.

j_gene,abundance,d_gene,v_gene,CDR3nt,CDR3aa
TRBJ2-7,.,.,TRBV2,TGTGCCAGCAGGGAGACAGGCGTCCCTCTTTACGAGCAGTACTTC,CASRETGVPLYEQYF
TRBJ2-3,.,TRBD2,TRBV7-6,TGTGCCAGCAGCGCAGACCTAGCGGGCTCTAGCACAGATACGCAGTATTTT,CASSADLAGSSTDTQYF
TRBJ2-3,.,TRBD2,TRBV7-3,TGTGCCAGCAGCCCCGGGACTAGCCGTTCCCCAGATACGCAGTATTTT,CASSPGTSRSPDTQYF
TRBJ1-5,.,TRBD1,TRBV30,TGTGCCTGGAGTTCCGGGACAGGGTTTCAGCCCCAGCATTTT,CAWSSGTGFQPQHF
TRBJ2-7,once,TRBD2,TRBV5-1,TGCGCCAGCAGCTTGACTTCGACTAGCGGGAGGAACGGGCAGTACTTC,CASSLTSTSGRNGQYF
TRBJ2-7,.,TRBD1,TRBV10-3,TGTGCCATCAGTGCCCCGGGACAGAGCTCCTACGAGCAGTACTTC,CAISAPGQSSYEQYF
TRBJ2-1,.,TRBD2,TRBV19,TGTGCCAGTACCAACCGGGGGGACTTGCCCGGTGAGCAGTTCTTC,CASTNRGDLPGEQFF
TRBJ2-1,.,TRBD2,TRBV7-3,TGTGCCAGCAGCTTAACTAGCGGGGGTTACAATGAGCAGTTCTTC,CASSLTSGGYNEQFF
TRBJ1-3,.,TRBD1,TRBV5-8,TGTGCCAGCAGCCACCCCGACAGGGGGCTCTCTGGAAACACCATATATTTT,CASSHPDRGLSGNTIYF
TRBJ2-2,.,.,TRBV19,TGTGCCAGTAGCAACAGGGGAGGAGGGAGCACCGGGGAGCTGTTTTTT,CASSNRGGGSTGELFF
TRBJ2-2,.,TRBD2,TRBV9,TGTGCCAGCACCCGGGGACTAGCTCCCGGGGAGCTGTTTTTT,CASTRGLAPGELFF
TRBJ1-2,.,.,TRBV9,TGTGCCAGCAGCGTAGGGACGGGAGAAGGCTACACCTTC,CASSVGTGEGYTF
TRBJ2-1,.,.,TRBV18,TGTGCCAGCTCTCCTAGGAAGGGGGAACAGCTTTACAATGAGCAGTTCTTC,CASSPRKGEQLYNEQFF
TRBJ2-4,.,TRBD2,TRBV6-5,TGTGCCAGCAGTTCCCTAGCGGAGGAGGGGAACATTCAGTACTTC,CASSSLAEEGNIQYF
TRBJ1-2,.,TRBD1,TRBV28,TGTGCCAGCAGTCTCCCACCGGGACAGGGGAATTATGGCTACACCTTC,CASSLPPGQGNYGYTF
TRBJ2-5,.,TRBD1,TRBV10-1,TGCGCCAGCATTTCGGGACAGGAGAGAGGAGAGACCCAGTACTTC,CASISGQERGETQYF
TRBJ2-1,.,TRBD2,TRBV18,TGTGCCAGCTCCCTCACTAGCGGGGGGACCAATGAGCAGTTCTTC,CASSLTSGGTNEQFF
TRBJ1-4,.,.,TRBV28,TGTGCCAGCAGCCTCCATACAGGAACTAATGAAAAACTGTTTTTT,CASSLHTGTNEKLFF
TRBJ2-1,.,.,TRBV2,TGCGGGATGGGCGGCCCAGTGGGGAATGAGCAGTTCTTC,CGMGGPVGNEQFF
TRBJ2-4,.,.,TRBV5-1,TGCGCCAGCAGCTTGCAGGGGAACATTCAGTACTTC,CASSLQGNIQYF
TRBJ1-3,once,.,TRBV7-2,TGTGCCAGCAGCCCCGGTTCTGGAAACACCATATATTTT,CASSPGSGNTIYF
TRBJ2-2,.,.,TRBV9,TGTGCCAGCAGCGTATATTACACCGGGGAGCTGTTTTTT,CASSVYYTGELFF
TRBJ1-1,few,TRBD1,TRBV5-4,TGTGCCAGCCAGGGGGCCCTCATGAACACTGAAGCTTTCTTT,CASQGALMNTEAFF
TRBJ1-2,.,TRBD1,TRBV5-1,TGCGCCAGCAGCGTGGACAGGGACTATGGCTACACCTTC,CASSVDRDYGYTF
TRBJ1-5,.,TRBD1,TRBV9,TGTGCCAGCAGCGATGGACAGGGGGGAGAAAATCAGCCCCAGCATTTT,CASSDGQGGENQPQHF
TRBJ2-7,.,TRBD1,TRBV7-2,TGTGCCAGCGGGCAGACAGGGGGCACCTACGAGCAGTACTTC,CASGQTGGTYEQYF
TRBJ2-2,.,TRBD2,TRBV7-2,TGTGCCAGCAGCCCGGGACTAGCGGGAGAGAGGACCGGGGAGCTGTTTTTT,CASSPGLAGERTGELFF
TRBJ2-7,.,TRBD1,TRBV5-1,TGCGCCAGCAGCTTGGCCCTAAAGGAGACAGGGCTAGGCTACGAGCAGTACTTC,CASSLALKETGLGYEQYF
TRBJ1-1,.,TRBD1,TRBV7-8,TGTGCCAGCAGCTTAAGGCAGCCAGGGGGAAACACTGAAGCTTTCTTT,CASSLRQPGGNTEAFF
TRBJ1-5,.,.,TRBV6-1,TGTGCCAGCAGTGAAACAAGACAGCTGCCCCAGCATTTT,CASSETRQLPQHF
TRBJ1-1,few,.,TRBV30,TGTGCCTGGAGTGTATATGTTGGCGGGGTGAACACTGAAGCTTTCTTT,CAWSVYVGGVNTEAFF
TRBJ2-7,.,.,TRBV4-1,TGCGCCAGCAGCCAAACCCGGGACACTTCCTACGAGCAGTACTTC,CASSQTRDTSYEQYF
TRBJ2-1,.,.,TRBV5-1,TGCGCCAGCAGCTTGGGACACCAGGGGAATGAGCAGTTCTTC,CASSLGHQGNEQFF